The text below deals with one TCR beta chain. Its matching antigen is unknown. Samples underwent the assay at deep level. Clones were read by immunoSEQ multiplex PCR, and TCRdb kept only the in-frame ones, dropping some. The data show some 2.4 million clones, approximately 93% seen once. Germline loops: CDR1 MNHNS, CDR2 SASEGT. V lost 6 bases and J lost 3; bases outside the gene matches: 6. This CDR3 comprises 14 residues. The data stem from a study of shared clonotypes between healthy human individuals. About the study: Donor ages ranged 18 to 49 years: a couple of women, a few men. Each donor's CD8 memory used one plate, CD8 naive two, each CD4 subset three.

Study results and limitations: Clonotype sharing across several donors was observed for around 5% of naive CD4 clonotypes.

The chain recombines TRBV6-1 with TRBJ2-7, with 9 bases aligning to TRBD1. The receptor was derived from a man aged 18 to 30 in good health. Some clones in this sample may be carry-over from other donors' samples. The sequenced sample consisted of naive CD4+ T cells from PBMCs. Stated subset: CD45RA+ positively selected. CDR3 sequence (DNA): TGTGCCAGCAGAAGGGACAGGGCCTACTACGAGCAGTACTTC. It translates to CASRRDRAYYEQYF.